This record looks at one T cell receptor (beta chain) sequence and its context. Antigen unknown. Amplification by 5'RACE using constant-segment primers produced TCR alpha and TCR beta cDNA libraries that carried sample barcodes and UMIs. TCRdb fed the 5' RACE reads into MiXCR, producing one record per CDR3 protein. There are 57,000 or so distinct CDR3 sequences in the sample; roughly 10% occur only once, and about 1% lies in the top ten. CDR3 size: 13 residues. V lost 4 bases and J lost 4, with 11 bases in between. Germline V gives CDR1 SGHRS, CDR2 YFSETQ. The source of the sample is a study of T-cell memory formation after mild COVID-19. Overall study: The study found TCR clusters largely donor specific.

Notes on the study in general: A balance of CD4 and CD8 characterized clones contracting day 15 to 85, whereas later expanders leaned CD4+. Clones which contracted sat mainly in CM and EM if CD4+, and in EMRA if CD8+.

Source material: PBMCs or a T cell subset sorted from them (not recorded which). The chain joins TRBV5-1 to TRBJ1-1; D unclear. The TCR sequence derives from a man aged 18 to 35 who had mild COVID-19 (a few samples of this study predate the infection). Cell type and time point are not known. In DNA form, the CDR3 reads TGCGCCAGCAGCGGCGAACCTAGCACTGAAGCTTTCTTT. Protein: CASSGEPSTEAFF.